This TCR beta chain emerged from a study of T cell responses to AZD1222 COVID-19 vaccine. Study-level information: Second-dose intervals near 4 or 12 weeks were combined. Study-level points and caveats: The span of vaccine-associated CD4 TCRs extended across spike, with dominance at 160-218 and 743-854. Recipients of two AZD1222 doses showed rising Spike-specific TCR breadth and depth.

The CDR3 sequence is 13 residues long. Looked up from germline, CDR1 is SGHAT and CDR2 is FQNNGV. Trimming took off 3 bases at V and 7 bases at J, with 10 bases between the two ends. Comment on this clone: The target antigen is unknown.

Method: immunoSEQ multiplex PCR; TCRdb's copy keeps in-frame clones and lacks some. Among some 140,000 clones listed, about four fifths were seen once. Sequenced here: peripheral blood, sampled on day 0 of AZD1222 vaccination. The TCR comes from an adult in good health. This chain connects TRBV11-2 to TRBJ2-1, with D perhaps TRBD2 (6 bases). This CDR3 is CASSLAGGNEQFF. DNA for the CDR3: TGTGCCAGCAGCTTGGCAGGAGGGAATGAGCAGTTCTTC.